This T cell receptor beta chain was sequenced for a study of blood T cells in healthy people across ages. The germline V gene has CDR1 SGHTA and CDR2 FQGNSA. V was trimmed by 0 bases and J by 8 bases, leaving 14 bases between them. The CDR3 sequence is 15 residues long. General study results and limits: The percentage of naive T cells correlated strongly with TCR beta diversity.

Comment on this clonotype: Its cognate antigen is unknown.

Then a second PCR, running about 6 to 12 cycles, was carried out with a sample-barcoded 5' primer and a J-beta primer mix. A template-switch adaptor that had 12 random nucleotides put a tag on each cDNA molecule. A minimum of 2.5 million CDR3-containing paired-end reads was obtained for each sample. One entry per CDR3 protein results from TCRdb running MiXCR on the 5' RACE reads. Here the sample spans 630,000 or so distinct CDR3 sequences, 25% to 35% being singletons. The specimen was blood. The TCR was taken from a woman older than 75 in good health. The chain employs TRBV7-2 and TRBJ2-1; unclear D gene. CDR3 nucleotide sequence: TGTGCCAGCAGCTTAGCGAGAGTATCGCGTTATGAGCAGTTCTTC. Translating it yields CASSLARVSRYEQFF.